This TCR beta chain was found in a study of identical twins. General study results and limits: Recombination models fit unrelated individuals' TCR alpha sharing but underestimated twins'. It was cross-sectional statistical analysis, not following the same donors, that the conclusions relied on.

The CDR3 has 15 amino acids. CDR1 is LGHDT, CDR2 YNNKEL, per germline (reference sequence). V was pared by 0 bases and J by 10 bases, with 16 bases between. This clonotype has more than one count but fewer than ten. Its antigen is unidentified. cDNA carried unique molecular identifiers, and a universal primer site was added by template switching. TCRdb recomputed calls from the 5' RACE reads with MiXCR, one row per CDR3 protein. The sample has fewer than 800,000 distinct CDR3 sequences, about 7.6% seen once. These data also formed part of another study, on yellow fever vaccine responses in identical twins.

Sequenced sample: PBMCs. The chain links TRBV3-1 to TRBJ2-1; possibly TRBD2 for D (5 bases). The TCR comes from a young woman in good health. The CDR3, as DNA: TGTGCCAGCAGCCAAGATAGCGACGCCACAATGGAGCAGTTCTTC. Protein product: CASSQDSDATMEQFF.